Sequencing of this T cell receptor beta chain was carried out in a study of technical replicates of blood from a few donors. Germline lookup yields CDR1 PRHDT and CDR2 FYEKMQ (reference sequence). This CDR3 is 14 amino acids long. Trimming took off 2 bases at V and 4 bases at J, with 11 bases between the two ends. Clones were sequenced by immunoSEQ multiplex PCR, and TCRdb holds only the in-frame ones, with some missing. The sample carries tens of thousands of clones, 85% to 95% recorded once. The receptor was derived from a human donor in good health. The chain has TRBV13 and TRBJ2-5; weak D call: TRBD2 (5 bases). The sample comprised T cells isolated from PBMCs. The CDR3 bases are TGTGCCAGCAGCTTAAGGTCGGAGGTAGAGACCCAGTACTTC. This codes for CASSLRSEVETQYF.